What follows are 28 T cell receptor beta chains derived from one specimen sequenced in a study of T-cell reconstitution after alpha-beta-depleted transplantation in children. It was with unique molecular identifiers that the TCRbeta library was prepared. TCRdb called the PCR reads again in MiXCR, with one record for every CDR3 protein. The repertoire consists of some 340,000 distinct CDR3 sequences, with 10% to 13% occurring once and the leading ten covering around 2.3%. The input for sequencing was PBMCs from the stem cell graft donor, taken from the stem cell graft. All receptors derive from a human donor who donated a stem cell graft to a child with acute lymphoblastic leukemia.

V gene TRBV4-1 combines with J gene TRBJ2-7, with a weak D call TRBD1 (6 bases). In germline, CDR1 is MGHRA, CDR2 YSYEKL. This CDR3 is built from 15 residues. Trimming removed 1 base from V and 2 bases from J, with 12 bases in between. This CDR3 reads CASSQVPTGTYEQYF. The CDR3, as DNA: TGCGCCAGCAGCCAAGTCCCGACAGGAACCTACGAGCAGTACTTC.

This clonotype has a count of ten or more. The CDR3 DNA reads as TGTGCCAGCAACATCAGACGATCTGGAAACACCATATATTTT. Translating gives CASNIRRSGNTIYF. This sequence joins TRBV12-3 or TRBV12-4 and TRBJ1-3; D remains ambiguous. The V gene lost 7 bases and the J gene lost 1 base, with 11 bases spanning the gap. The length of the CDR3 is 14 residues.

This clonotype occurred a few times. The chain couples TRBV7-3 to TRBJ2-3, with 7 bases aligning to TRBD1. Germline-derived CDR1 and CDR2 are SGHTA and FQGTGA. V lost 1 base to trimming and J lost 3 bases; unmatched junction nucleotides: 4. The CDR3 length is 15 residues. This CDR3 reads CASSLIGGWTDTQYF. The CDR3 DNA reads TGTGCCAGCAGCTTAATAGGGGGCTGGACAGATACGCAGTATTTT. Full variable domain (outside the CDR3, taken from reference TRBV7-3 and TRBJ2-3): GAGVSQTPSNKVTEKGKYVELRCDPISGHTALYWYRQSLGQGPEFLIYFQGTGAADDSGLPNDRFFAVRPEGSVSTLKIQRTERGDSAVYLCASSLIGGWTDTQYFGPGTRLTVL.

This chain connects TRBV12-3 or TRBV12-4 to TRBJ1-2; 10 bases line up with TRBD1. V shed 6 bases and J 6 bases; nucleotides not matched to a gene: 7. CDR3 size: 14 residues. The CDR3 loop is CASRGGQGIDGYTF. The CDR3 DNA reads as TGTGCCAGCAGAGGGGGACAGGGGATTGATGGCTACACCTTC.

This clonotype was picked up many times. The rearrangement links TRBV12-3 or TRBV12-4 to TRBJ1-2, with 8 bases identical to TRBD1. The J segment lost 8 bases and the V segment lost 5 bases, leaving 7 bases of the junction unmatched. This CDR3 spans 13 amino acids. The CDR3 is CASSPGQGSGYTF. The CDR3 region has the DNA TGTGCCAGCAGTCCCGGACAGGGTTCCGGCTACACCTTC.

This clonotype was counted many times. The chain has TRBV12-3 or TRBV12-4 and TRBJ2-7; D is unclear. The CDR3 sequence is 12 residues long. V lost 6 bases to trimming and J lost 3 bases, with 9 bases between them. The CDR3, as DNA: TGTGCCAGCAGCGGGCCACACTACGAGCAGTACTTC. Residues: CASSGPHYEQYF.

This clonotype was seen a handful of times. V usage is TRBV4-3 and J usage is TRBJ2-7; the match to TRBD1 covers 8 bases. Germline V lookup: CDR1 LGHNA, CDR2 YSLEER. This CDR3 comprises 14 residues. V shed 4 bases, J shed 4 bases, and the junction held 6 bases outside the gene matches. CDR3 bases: TGCGCCAGCAGCCCCGGACAGGGTAGATACGAGCAGTACTTC. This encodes CASSPGQGRYEQYF.

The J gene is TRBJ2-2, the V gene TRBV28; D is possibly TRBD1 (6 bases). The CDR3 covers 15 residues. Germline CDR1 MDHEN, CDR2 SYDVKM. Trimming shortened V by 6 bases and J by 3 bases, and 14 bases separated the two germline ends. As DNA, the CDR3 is TGTGCCAGCAGGGGATGGACAGCCGACACCGGGGAGCTGTTTTTT. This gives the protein CASRGWTADTGELFF.

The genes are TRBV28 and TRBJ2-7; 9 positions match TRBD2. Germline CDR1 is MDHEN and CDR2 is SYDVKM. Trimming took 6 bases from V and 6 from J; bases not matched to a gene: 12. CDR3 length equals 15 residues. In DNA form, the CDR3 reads TGTGCCAGCAGACAAGGTGGCGCGGGAGGGTTCGAGCAGTACTTC. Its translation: CASRQGGAGGFEQYF.

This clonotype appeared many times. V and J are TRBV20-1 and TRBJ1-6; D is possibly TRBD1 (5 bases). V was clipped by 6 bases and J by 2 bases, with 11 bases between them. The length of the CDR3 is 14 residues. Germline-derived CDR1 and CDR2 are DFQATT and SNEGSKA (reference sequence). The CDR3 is CSALGQTYNSPLHF. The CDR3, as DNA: TGCAGTGCCCTGGGGCAAACCTATAATTCACCCCTCCACTTT.

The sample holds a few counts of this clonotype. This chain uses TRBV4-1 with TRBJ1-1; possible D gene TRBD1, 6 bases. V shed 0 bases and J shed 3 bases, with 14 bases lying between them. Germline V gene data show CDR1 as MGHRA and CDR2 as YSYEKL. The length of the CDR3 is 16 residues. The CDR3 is CASSQEKTGLHTEAFF. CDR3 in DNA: TGCGCCAGCAGCCAAGAGAAGACAGGCTTGCACACTGAAGCTTTCTTT.

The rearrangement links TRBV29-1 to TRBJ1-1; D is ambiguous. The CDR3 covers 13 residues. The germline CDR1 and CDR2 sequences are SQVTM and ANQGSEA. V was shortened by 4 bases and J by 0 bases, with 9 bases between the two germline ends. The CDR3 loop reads CSVVQLMNTEAFF. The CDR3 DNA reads TGCAGCGTTGTCCAGCTCATGAACACTGAAGCTTTCTTT.

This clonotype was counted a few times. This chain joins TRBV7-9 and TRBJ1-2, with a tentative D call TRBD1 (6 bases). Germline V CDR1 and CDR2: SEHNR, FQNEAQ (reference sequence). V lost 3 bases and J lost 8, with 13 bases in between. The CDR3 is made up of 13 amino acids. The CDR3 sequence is CASSLERGEGYTF. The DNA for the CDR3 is TGTGCCAGCAGCTTGGAGAGGGGGGAGGGCTACACCTTC.

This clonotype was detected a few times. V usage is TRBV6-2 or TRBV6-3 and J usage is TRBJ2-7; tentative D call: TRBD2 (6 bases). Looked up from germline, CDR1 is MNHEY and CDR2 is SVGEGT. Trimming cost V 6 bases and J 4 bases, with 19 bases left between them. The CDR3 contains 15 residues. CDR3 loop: CASSLPRELIYEQYF. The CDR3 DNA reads TGTGCCAGCAGCCTTCCCCGGGAGTTGATATACGAGCAGTACTTC.

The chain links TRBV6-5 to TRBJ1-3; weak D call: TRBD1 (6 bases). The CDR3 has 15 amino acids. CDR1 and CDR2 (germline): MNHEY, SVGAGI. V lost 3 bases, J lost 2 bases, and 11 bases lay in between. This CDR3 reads CASSYRGAPGNTIYF. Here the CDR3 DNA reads TGTGCCAGCAGTTATCGGGGGGCGCCTGGAAACACCATATATTTT.

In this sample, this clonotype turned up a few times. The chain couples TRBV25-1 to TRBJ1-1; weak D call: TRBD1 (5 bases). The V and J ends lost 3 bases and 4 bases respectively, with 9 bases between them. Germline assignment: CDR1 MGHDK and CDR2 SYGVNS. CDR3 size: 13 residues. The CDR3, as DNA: TGTGCCAGCAGTGATCCAGGGATCACTGAAGCTTTCTTT. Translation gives CASSDPGITEAFF.

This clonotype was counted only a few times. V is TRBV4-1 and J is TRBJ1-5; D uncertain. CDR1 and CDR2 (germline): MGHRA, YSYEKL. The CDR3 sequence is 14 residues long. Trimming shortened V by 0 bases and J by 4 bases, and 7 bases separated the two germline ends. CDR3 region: CASSQDGRNQPQHF. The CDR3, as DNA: TGCGCCAGCAGCCAAGATGGCCGGAATCAGCCCCAGCATTTT.

The CDR3 DNA follows: TGTGCCAGCAGCCCAAGTCTAGCGGGCACAGATACGCAGTATTTT. Translated, it gives CASSPSLAGTDTQYF. The V gene is TRBV7-3, the J gene TRBJ2-3; TRBD2 matches 7 bases. Trimming removed 5 bases from V and 1 base from J; junction bases left unmatched: 6. This CDR3 has 15 residues. From germline, CDR1 is SGHTA and CDR2 FQGTGA.

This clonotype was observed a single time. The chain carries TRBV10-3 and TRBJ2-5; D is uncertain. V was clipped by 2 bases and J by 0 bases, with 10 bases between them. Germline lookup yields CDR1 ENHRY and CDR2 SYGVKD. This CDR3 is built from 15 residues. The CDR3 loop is CAISETCSYQETQYF. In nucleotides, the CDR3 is TGTGCCATCAGTGAGACATGCAGCTACCAAGAGACCCAGTACTTC.

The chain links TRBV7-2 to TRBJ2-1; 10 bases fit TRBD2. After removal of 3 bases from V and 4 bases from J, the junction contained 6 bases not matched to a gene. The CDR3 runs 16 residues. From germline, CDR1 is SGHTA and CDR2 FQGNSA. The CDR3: CASSFVAGGSYNEQFF. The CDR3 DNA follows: TGTGCCAGCAGCTTTGTAGCGGGAGGATCATACAATGAGCAGTTCTTC. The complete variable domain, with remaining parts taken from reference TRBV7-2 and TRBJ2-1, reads GAGVSQSPSNKVTEKGKDVELRCDPISGHTALYWYRQSLGQGLEFLIYFQGNSAPDKSGLPSDRFSAERTGGSVSTLTIQRTQQEDSAVYLCASSFVAGGSYNEQFFGPGTRLTVL.

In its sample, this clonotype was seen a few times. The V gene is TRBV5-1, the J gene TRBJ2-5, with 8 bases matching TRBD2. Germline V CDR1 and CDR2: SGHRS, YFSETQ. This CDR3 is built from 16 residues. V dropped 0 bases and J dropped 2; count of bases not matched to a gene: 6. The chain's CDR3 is CASSLAPSGLQETQYF. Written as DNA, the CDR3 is TGCGCCAGCAGCTTGGCCCCTAGCGGGTTACAAGAGACCCAGTACTTC.

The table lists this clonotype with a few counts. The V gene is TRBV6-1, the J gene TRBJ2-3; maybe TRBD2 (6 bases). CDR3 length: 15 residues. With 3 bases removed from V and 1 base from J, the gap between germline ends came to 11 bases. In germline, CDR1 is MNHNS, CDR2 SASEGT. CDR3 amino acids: CASSEGDSRTDTQYF. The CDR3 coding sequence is TGTGCCAGCAGTGAGGGGGACTCCCGCACAGATACGCAGTATTTT.

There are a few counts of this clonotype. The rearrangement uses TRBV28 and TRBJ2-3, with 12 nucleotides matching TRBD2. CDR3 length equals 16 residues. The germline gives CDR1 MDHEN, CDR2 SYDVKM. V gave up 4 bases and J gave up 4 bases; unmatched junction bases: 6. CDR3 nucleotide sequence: TGTGCCAGCAGTTACCGACTAGCGGGAGTTCCAGATACGCAGTATTTT. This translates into CASSYRLAGVPDTQYF. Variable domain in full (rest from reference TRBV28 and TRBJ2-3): DVKVTQSSRYLVKRTGEKVFLECVQDMDHENMFWYRQDPGLGLRLIYFSYDVKMKEKGDIPEGYSVSREKKERFSLILESASTNQTSMYLCASSYRLAGVPDTQYFGPGTRLTVL.

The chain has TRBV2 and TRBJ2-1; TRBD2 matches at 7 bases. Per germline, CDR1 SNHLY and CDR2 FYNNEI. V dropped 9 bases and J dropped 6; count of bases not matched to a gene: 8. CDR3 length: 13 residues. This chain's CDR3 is CASVSGTFNEQFF. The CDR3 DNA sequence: TGTGCCAGTGTGAGCGGGACGTTCAATGAGCAGTTCTTC.

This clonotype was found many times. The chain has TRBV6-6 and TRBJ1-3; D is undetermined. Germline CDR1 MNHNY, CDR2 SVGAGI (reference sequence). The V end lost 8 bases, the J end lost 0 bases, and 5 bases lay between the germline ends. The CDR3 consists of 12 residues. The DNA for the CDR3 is TGTGCCAGCGGATTCTCTGGAAACACCATATATTTT. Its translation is CASGFSGNTIYF.

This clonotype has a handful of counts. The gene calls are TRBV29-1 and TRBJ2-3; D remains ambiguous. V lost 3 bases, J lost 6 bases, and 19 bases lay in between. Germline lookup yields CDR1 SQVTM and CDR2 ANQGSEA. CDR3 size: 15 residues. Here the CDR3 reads CSVDPASAYGDTQYF. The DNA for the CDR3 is TGCAGCGTTGATCCGGCCTCGGCCTACGGGGATACGCAGTATTTT.

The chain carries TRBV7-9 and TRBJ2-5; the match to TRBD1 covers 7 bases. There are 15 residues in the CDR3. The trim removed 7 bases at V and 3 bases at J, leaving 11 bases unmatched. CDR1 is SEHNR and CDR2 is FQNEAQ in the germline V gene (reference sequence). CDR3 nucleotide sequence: TGTGCCAGCAAGTTAGGGGGACAGCCCAAAGAGACCCAGTACTTC. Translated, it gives CASKLGGQPKETQYF.

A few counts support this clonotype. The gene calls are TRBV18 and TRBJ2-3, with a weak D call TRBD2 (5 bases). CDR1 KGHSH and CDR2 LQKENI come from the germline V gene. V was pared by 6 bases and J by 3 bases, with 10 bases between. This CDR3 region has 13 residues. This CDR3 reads CASSYRGTDTQYF. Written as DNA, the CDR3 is TGTGCCAGCTCTTATCGCGGGACAGATACGCAGTATTTT.